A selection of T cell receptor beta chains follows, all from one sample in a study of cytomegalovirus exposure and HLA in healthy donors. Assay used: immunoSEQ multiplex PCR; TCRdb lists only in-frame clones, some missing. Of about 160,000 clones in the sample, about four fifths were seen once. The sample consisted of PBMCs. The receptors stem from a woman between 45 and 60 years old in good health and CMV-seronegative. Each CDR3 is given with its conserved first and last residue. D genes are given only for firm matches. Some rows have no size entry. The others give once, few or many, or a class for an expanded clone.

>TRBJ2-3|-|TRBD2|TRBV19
CATAGLAGTPSTDTQYF
TGTGCCACCGCGGGACTAGCGGGGACACCTAGCACAGATACGCAGTATTTT
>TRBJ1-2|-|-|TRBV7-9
CASSLGAGDGTF
TGTGCCAGCAGCTTAGGGGCAGGGGACGGCACCTTC
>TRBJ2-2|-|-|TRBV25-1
CASSARGGELFF
TGTGCCAGTAGTGCCAGGGGTGGGGAGCTGTTTTTT
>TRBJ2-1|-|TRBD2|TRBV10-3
CAISESTSGGSYNEQFF
TGTGCCATCAGTGAGTCGACTAGCGGGGGGTCCTACAATGAGCAGTTCTTC
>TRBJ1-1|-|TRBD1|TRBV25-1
CASSIPRGQGAEAFF
TGTGCCAGCAGTATCCCCCGAGGACAGGGGGCTGAAGCTTTCTTT
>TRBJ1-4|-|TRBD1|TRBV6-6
CASSYGQGEEKLFF
TGTGCCAGCAGTTACGGACAGGGCGAGGAAAAACTGTTTTTT
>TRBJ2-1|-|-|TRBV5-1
CASSLKGYNEQFF
TGCGCCAGCAGCTTGAAGGGGTACAATGAGCAGTTCTTC
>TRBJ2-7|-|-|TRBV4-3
CASSPSPGRLLGYEQYF
TGCGCCAGCAGCCCCTCCCCCGGCAGGCTGCTTGGCTACGAGCAGTACTTC
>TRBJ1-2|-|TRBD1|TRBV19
CAVRTGGVDGYTF
TGTGCCGTAAGGACAGGGGGCGTTGATGGCTACACCTTC
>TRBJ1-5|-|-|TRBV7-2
CASSWTIGQPQHF
TGTGCCAGCAGCTGGACAATAGGGCAGCCCCAGCATTTT
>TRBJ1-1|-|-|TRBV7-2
CASSPSGWRGTEAFF
TGTGCCAGCAGCCCTAGTGGGTGGCGGGGCACTGAAGCTTTCTTT
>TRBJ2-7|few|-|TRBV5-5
CASSPTVASYEQYF
TGTGCCAGCAGTCCGACAGTGGCTTCCTACGAGCAGTACTTC
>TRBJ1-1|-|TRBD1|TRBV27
CASTKTGALNTEAFF
TGTGCCAGCACTAAAACAGGGGCGCTAAACACTGAAGCTTTCTTT
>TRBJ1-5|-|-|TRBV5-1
CASSGGADQPQHF
TGCGCCAGCAGCGGGGGCGCGGATCAGCCCCAGCATTTT
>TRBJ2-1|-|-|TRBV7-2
CASSPVATEQFF
TGTGCCAGCAGCCCCGTGGCGACAGAGCAGTTCTTC
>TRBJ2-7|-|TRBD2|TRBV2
CASSDGGAAFPPSYEQYF
TGTGCCAGCAGTGACGGGGGGGCTGCCTTTCCGCCCTCCTACGAGCAGTACTTC
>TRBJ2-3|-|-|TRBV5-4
CASSSTTGGRKTQYF
TGTGCCAGCAGCTCTACCACCGGGGGAAGGAAGACGCAGTATTTT
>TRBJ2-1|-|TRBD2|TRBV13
CASSLGGLAGAGEQFF
TGTGCCAGCAGCTTAGGGGGACTAGCGGGAGCTGGTGAGCAGTTCTTC
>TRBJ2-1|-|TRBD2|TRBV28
CASSSLAGEQGSYNEQFF
TGTGCCAGCAGTTCACTAGCGGGAGAACAGGGAAGCTACAATGAGCAGTTCTTC
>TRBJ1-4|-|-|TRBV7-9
CASSLARSNEKLFF
TGTGCCAGCAGCTTAGCGAGGTCTAATGAAAAACTGTTTTTT
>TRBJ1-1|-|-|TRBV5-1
CASSLGAPTEAFF
TGCGCCAGCAGCTTGGGAGCGCCCACTGAAGCTTTCTTT
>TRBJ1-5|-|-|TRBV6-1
CASSEVPPSPLSNQPQHF
TGTGCCAGCAGTGAAGTACCTCCTAGCCCCCTTAGCAATCAGCCCCAGCATTTT
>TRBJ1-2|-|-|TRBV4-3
CASSHAGDGYTF
TGCGCCAGCAGCCACGCGGGTGATGGCTACACCTTC
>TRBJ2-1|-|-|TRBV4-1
CASSQRSGGRYNEQFF
TGCGCCAGCAGCCAACGATCCGGCGGGCGATACAATGAGCAGTTCTTC
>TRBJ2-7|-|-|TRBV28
CASSLWTGSYEQYF
TGTGCCAGCAGTTTATGGACGGGCTCCTACGAGCAGTACTTC
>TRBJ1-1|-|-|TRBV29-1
CSVEELTGNAFF
TGCAGCGTTGAAGAACTCACAGGGAACGCTTTCTTT
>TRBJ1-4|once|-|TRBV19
CASRPGELANEKLFF
TGTGCCAGCAGACCGGGGGAGCTAGCTAATGAAAAACTGTTTTTT
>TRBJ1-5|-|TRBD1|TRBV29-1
CSVASAGGQPQHF
TGCAGCGTTGCGTCGGCAGGGGGACAGCCCCAGCATTTT